This T cell receptor beta chain was recorded in a study of human T cells and chemical hapten exposure. Study information: The study sensitized with 2% DPC on a roughly 2 cm by roughly 2 cm patch of upper inner arm skin. Patients were mainly female, each with alopecia areata, totalis or universalis.

Indicated time point: patch test 2, 6 weeks after DPC sensitization. The treatment denotes: therapeutic diphenylcyclopropenone sensitization with weekly scalp DPC. This clonotype was counted many times. During construction of the library, unique molecular identifiers were attached to individual cDNA molecules for quantitative, reproducible TCR counting. TCRdb called the RACE reads again in MiXCR, with one record for every CDR3 protein. The profile shows approximately 80,000 distinct CDR3 sequences, around 9.6% of them singletons. The CDR3 spans 13 residues. Germline CDR1 reads SGHAT; CDR2 reads FQDESV (reference sequence). Trimming pared 3 bases from V and 5 bases from J, leaving 10 bases between.

Material: whole blood, obtained in connection with sensitization to the hapten diphenylcyclopropenone (DPC). This sequence was found in a woman under 40 with alopecia areata. Some clones in this sample may be carry-over from other donors' samples. This sequence joins TRBV11-1 and TRBJ2-5; D possibly matches TRBD1 or TRBD2 (5 bases each). Written as DNA, the CDR3 is TGTGCCAGCAGCTTCGGGGCCGTGGAGACCCAGTACTTC. Translated: CASSFGAVETQYF.